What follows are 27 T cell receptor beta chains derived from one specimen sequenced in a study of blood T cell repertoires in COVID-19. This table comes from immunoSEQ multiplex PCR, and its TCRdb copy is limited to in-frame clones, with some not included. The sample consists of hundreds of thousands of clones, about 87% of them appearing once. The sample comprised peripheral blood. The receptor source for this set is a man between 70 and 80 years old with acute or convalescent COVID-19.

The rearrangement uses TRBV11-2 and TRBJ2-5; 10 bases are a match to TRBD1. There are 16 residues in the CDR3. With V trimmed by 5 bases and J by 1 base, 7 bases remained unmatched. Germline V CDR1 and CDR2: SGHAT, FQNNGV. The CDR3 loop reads CASSPGQGIIQETQYF. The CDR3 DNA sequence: TGTGCCAGCAGCCCGGGACAGGGGATAATCCAAGAGACCCAGTACTTC. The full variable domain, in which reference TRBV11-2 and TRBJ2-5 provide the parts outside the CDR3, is EAGVAQSPRYKIIEKRQSVAFWCNPISGHATLYWYQQILGQGPKLLIQFQNNGVVDDSQLPKDRFSAERLKGVDSTLKIQPAKLEDSAVYLCASSPGQGIIQETQYFGPGTRLLVL.

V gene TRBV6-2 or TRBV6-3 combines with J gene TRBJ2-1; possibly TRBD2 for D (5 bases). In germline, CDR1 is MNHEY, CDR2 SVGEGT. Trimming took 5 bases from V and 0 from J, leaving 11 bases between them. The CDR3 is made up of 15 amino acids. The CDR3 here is CASSLGLISYNEQFF. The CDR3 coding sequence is TGTGCCAGCAGTCTCGGACTGATCTCCTACAATGAGCAGTTCTTC.

The CDR3 coding sequence is TGTGCCAGCAGCTTATCAGGGTCCTATGGCTACACCTTC. Its protein product is CASSLSGSYGYTF. V is TRBV7-3 and J is TRBJ1-2, with D tentatively TRBD1 (5 bases). Germline-derived CDR1 and CDR2 are SGHTA and FQGTGA. The CDR3 runs 13 residues. Trimming cost V 2 bases and J 4 bases, with 8 bases left between them.

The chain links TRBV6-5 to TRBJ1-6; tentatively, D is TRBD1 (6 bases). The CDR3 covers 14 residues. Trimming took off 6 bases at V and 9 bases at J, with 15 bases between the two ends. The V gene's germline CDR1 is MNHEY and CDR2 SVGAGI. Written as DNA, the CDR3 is TGTGCCAGCAGGATGGCAGGGACAAGTTCACCCCTCCACTTT. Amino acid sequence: CASRMAGTSSPLHF.

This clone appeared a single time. DNA for the CDR3: TGTGCCAGCAGCCCCACCCGGGGGCCAGGGAGGGGAGAAGCTTTCTTT. This translates into CASSPTRGPGRGEAFF. This sequence joins TRBV7-2 and TRBJ1-1; D perhaps matches TRBD1 (6 bases). The V end lost 5 bases, the J end lost 8 bases, and 24 bases lay between the germline ends. The CDR3 spans 16 residues. Germline CDR1 SGHTA, CDR2 FQGNSA.

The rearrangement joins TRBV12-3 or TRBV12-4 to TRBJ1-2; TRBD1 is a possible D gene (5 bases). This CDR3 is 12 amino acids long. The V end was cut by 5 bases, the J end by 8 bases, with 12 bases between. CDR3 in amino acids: CASSRGWKGYTF. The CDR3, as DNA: TGTGCCAGCAGTCGGGGGTGGAAGGGCTACACCTTC.

The CDR3 sequence: CASSPRGAQPQHF. The CDR3 DNA is TGTGCCAGCAGTCCCCGGGGGGCTCAGCCCCAGCATTTT. The chain recombines TRBV6-5 with TRBJ1-5; perhaps TRBD1 as D (6 bases). CDR1 is MNHEY, CDR2 SVGAGI, per germline. Trimming cost V 5 bases and J 6 bases, with 11 bases left between them. CDR3 length equals 13 residues.

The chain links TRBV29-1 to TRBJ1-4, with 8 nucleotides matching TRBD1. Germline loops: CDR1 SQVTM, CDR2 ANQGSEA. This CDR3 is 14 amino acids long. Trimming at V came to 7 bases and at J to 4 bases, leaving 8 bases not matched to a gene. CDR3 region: CSAALDRGNEKLFF. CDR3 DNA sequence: TGCAGCGCGGCCCTTGACAGGGGTAATGAAAAACTGTTTTTT.

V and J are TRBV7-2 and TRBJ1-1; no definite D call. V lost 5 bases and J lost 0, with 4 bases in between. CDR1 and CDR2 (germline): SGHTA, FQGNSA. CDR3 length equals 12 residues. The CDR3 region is CASSRLNTEAFF. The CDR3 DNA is TGTGCCAGCAGCCGGTTGAACACTGAAGCTTTCTTT.

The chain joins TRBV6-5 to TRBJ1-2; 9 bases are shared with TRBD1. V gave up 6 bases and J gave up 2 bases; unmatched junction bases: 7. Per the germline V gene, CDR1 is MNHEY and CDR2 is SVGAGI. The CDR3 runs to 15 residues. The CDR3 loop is CASSTWGTGNYGYTF. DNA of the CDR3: TGTGCCAGCAGCACCTGGGGGACAGGGAACTATGGCTACACCTTC.

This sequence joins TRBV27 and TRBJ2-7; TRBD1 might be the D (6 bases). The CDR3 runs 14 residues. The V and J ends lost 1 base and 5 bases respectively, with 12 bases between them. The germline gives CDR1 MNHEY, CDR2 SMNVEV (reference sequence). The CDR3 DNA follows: TGTGCCAGCAGTTTATTGGGGGCGTCTGACGAGCAGTACTTC. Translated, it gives CASSLLGASDEQYF.

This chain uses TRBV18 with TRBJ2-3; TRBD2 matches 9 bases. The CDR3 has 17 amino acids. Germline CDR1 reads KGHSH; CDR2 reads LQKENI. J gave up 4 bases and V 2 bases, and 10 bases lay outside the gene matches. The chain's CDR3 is CASSPEVAGVWADTQYF. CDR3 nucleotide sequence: TGTGCCAGCTCACCAGAAGTAGCGGGAGTCTGGGCAGATACGCAGTATTTT.

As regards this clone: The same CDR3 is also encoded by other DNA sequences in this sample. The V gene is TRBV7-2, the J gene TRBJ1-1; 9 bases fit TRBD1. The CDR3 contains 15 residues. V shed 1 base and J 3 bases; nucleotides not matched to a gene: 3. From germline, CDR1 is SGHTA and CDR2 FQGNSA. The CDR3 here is CASSLVGQGYTEAFF. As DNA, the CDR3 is TGTGCCAGCAGCTTAGTCGGACAGGGGTACACTGAAGCTTTCTTT. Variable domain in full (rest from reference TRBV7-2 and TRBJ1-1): GAGVSQSPSNKVTEKGKDVELRCDPISGHTALYWYRQSLGQGLEFLIYFQGNSAPDKSGLPSDRFSAERTGGSVSTLTIQRTQQEDSAVYLCASSLVGQGYTEAFFGQGTRLTVV.

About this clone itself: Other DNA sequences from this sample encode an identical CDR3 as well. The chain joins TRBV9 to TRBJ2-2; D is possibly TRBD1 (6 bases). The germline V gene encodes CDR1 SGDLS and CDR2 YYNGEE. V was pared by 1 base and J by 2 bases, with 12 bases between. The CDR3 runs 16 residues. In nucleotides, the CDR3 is TGTGCCAGCAGCGTAACCGGGACACCTAACACCGGGGAGCTGTTTTTT. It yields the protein CASSVTGTPNTGELFF.

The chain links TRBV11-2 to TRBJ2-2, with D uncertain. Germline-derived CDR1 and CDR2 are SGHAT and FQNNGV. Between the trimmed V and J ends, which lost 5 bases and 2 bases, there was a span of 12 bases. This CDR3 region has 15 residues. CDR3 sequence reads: CASSPARENTGELFF. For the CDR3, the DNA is TGTGCCAGCAGCCCCGCGCGAGAAAACACCGGGGAGCTGTTTTTT.

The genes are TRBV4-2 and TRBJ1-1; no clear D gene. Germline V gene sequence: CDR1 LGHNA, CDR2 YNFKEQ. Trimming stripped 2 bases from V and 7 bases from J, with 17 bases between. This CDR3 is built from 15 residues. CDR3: CASSQQEHRVVEAFF. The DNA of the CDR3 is TGTGCCAGCAGCCAACAAGAGCACCGGGTGGTTGAAGCTTTCTTT.

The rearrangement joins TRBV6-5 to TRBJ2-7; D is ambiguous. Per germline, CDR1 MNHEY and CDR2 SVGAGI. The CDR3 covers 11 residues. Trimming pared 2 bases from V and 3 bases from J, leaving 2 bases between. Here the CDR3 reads CASSYLYEQYF. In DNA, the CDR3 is TGTGCCAGCAGTTACCTCTACGAGCAGTACTTC.

The CDR3 DNA is TGTGCCAGCAGCTTAGGAGTGCAGCTACGGAGCGAGCAGTACTTC. Translated: CASSLGVQLRSEQYF. The chain joins TRBV7-9 to TRBJ2-7; D uncertain. V was clipped by 1 base and J by 6 bases, with 16 bases between them. Germline V gene data show CDR1 as SEHNR and CDR2 as FQNEAQ (reference sequence). The length of the CDR3 is 15 residues.

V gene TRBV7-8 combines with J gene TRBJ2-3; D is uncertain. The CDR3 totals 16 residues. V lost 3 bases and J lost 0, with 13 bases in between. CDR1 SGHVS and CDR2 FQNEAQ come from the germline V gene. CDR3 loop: CASSLGFGSSTDTQYF. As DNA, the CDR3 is TGTGCCAGCAGCTTGGGCTTTGGGTCTAGCACAGATACGCAGTATTTT.

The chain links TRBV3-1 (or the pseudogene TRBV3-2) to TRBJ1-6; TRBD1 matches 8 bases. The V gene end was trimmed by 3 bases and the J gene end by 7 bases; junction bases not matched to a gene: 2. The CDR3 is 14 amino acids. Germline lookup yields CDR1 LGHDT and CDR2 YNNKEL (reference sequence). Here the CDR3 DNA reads TGTGCCAGCAGCCAGACAGGGGCAAATTCACCCCTCCACTTT. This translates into CASSQTGANSPLHF.

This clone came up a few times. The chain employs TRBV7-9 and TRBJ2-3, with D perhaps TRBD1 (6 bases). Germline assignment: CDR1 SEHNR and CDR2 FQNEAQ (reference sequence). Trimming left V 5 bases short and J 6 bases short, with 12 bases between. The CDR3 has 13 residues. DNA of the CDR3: TGTGCCAGCAGCCCAACAGGGACCGATACGCAGTATTTT. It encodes CASSPTGTDTQYF.

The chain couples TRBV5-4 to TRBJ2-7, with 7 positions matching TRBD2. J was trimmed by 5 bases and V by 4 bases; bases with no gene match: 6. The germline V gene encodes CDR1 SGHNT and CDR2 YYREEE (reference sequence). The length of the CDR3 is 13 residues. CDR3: CASSMTGGNEQYF. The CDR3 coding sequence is TGTGCCAGCAGCATGACCGGGGGGAACGAGCAGTACTTC.

The CDR3 protein is CASSHLGGTYEQYF. The CDR3 nucleotides are TGTGCCAGCAGCCACCTCGGGGGGACCTACGAGCAGTACTTC. This chain links TRBV3-1 (or the pseudogene TRBV3-2) with TRBJ2-7; 7 positions agree with TRBD2. This CDR3 is built from 14 residues. Germline CDR1 and CDR2: LGHDT and YNNKEL (reference sequence). Trimming cost V 3 bases and J 2 bases; bases outside gene matches: 4.

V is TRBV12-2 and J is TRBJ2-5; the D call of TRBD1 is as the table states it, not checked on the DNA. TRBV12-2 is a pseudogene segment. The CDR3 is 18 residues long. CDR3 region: CASRFVGGPRGQQTTQYF. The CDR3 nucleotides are TGTGCAAGTCGCTTCGTGGGAGGTCCAAGGGGACAGCAGACGACCCAGTACTTC.

The CDR3 sequence: CASSVVPGDPQHF. CDR3 in DNA: TGTGCCAGCAGCGTAGTCCCAGGGGACCCCCAGCATTTT. V usage is TRBV9 and J usage is TRBJ1-5; D perhaps matches TRBD1 (6 bases). The V gene lost 0 bases and the J gene lost 10 bases, with 11 bases spanning the gap. The V gene's germline CDR1 is SGDLS and CDR2 YYNGEE. The CDR3 has 13 residues.

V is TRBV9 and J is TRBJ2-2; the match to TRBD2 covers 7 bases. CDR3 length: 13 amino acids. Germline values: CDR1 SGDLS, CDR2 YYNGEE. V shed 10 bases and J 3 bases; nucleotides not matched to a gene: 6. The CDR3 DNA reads TGTGCCTCAAGCGGGATGTACACCGGGGAGCTGTTTTTT. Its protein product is CASSGMYTGELFF.

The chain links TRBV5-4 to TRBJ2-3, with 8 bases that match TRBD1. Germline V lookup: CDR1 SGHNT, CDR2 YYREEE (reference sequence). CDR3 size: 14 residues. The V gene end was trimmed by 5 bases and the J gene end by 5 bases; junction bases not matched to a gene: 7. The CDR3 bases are TGTGCCAGCAGACCAGGGGGCTATGAAGATACGCAGTATTTT. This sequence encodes CASRPGGYEDTQYF.